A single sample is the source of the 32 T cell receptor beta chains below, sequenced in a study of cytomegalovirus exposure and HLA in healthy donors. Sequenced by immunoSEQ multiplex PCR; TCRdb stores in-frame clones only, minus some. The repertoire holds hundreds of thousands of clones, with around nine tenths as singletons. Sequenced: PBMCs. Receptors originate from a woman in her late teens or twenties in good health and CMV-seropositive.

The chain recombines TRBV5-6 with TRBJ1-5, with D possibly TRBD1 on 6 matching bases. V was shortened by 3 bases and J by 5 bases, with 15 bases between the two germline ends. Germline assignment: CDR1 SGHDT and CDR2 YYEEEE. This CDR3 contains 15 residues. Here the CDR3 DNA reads TGTGCCAGCAGCTGGGGGCCACAGGGACATCAGCCCCAGCATTTT. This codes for CASSWGPQGHQPQHF.

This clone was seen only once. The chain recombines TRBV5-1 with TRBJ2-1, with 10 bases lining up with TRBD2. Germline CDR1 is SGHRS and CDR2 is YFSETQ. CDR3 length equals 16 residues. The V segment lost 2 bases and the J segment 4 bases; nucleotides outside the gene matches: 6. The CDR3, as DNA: TGCGCCAGCAGCTTCACCGCGACTAGCGGGTACAATGAGCAGTTCTTC. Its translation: CASSFTATSGYNEQFF.

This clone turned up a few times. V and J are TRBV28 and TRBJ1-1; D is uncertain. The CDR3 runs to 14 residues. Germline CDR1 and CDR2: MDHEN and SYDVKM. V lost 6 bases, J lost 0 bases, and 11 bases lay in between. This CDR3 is CASSQTKLNTEAFF. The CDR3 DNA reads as TGTGCCAGCAGCCAAACGAAGCTGAACACTGAAGCTTTCTTT.

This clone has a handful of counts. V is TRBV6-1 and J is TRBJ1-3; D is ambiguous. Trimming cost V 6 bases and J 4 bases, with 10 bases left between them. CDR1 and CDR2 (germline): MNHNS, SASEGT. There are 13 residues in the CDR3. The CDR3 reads CASSVLVGNTIYF. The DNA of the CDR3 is TGTGCCAGCAGCGTATTAGTGGGAAACACCATATATTTT.

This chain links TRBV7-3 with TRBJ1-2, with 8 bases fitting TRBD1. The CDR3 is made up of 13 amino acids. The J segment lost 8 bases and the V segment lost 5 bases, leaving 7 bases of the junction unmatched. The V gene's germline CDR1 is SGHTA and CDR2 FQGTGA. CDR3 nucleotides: TGTGCCAGCAGCCCCGACAGGGGAAGGGGCTACACCTTC. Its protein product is CASSPDRGRGYTF.

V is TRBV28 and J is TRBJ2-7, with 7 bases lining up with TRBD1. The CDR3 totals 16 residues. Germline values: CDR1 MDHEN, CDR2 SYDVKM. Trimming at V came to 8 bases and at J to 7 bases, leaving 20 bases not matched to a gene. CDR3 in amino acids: CASYTRQGLPTREQYF. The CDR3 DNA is TGTGCCAGCTATACCCGACAGGGTCTACCTACTCGGGAGCAGTACTTC.

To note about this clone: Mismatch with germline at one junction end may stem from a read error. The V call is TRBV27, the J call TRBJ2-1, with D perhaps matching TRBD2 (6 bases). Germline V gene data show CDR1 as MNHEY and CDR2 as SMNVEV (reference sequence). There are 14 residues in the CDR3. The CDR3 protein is CVSSPSFSGWEQFF. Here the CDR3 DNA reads TGTGTCAGCAGTCCGAGCTTTAGCGGCTGGGAGCAGTTCTTC.

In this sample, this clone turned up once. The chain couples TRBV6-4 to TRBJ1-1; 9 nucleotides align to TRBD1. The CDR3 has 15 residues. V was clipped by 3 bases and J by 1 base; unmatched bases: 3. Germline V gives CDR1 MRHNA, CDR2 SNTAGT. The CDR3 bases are TGTGCCAGCAGTGAGGGACAGGGAACGAACACTGAAGCTTTCTTT. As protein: CASSEGQGTNTEAFF.

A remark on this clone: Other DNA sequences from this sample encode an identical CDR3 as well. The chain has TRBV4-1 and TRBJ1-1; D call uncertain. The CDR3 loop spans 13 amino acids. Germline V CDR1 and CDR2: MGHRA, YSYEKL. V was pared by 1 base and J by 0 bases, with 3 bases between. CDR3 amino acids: CASSQGVNTEAFF. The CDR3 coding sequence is TGCGCCAGCAGCCAAGGAGTGAACACTGAAGCTTTCTTT.

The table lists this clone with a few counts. The CDR3 coding sequence is TGCGCCAGCAACCCGGGACAGGGAGGAGGTGGCTACACCTTC. Amino acid sequence: CASNPGQGGGGYTF. This chain uses TRBV5-1 with TRBJ1-2, with 9 bases matching TRBD1. CDR1 SGHRS and CDR2 YFSETQ come from the germline V gene. Trimming cost V 6 bases and J 7 bases; bases outside gene matches: 10. The CDR3 consists of 14 residues. Looking up the rest from reference TRBV5-1 and TRBJ1-2 gives the full variable domain: KAGVTQTPRYLIKTRGQQVTLSCSPISGHRSVSWYQQTPGQGLQFLFEYFSETQRNKGNFPGRFSGRQFSNSRSEMNVSTLELGDSALYLCASNPGQGGGGYTFGSGTRLTVV.

CDR3 in DNA: TGTGCCAGCAGCGTGGACTCTGTTGGGGCCCAGTACTTC. It translates to CASSVDSVGAQYF. This chain connects TRBV11-3 to TRBJ2-5; maybe TRBD2 (5 bases). This CDR3 is 13 amino acids long. The germline CDR1 and CDR2 sequences are SGHNT and YENEEA. V lost 5 bases, J lost 9 bases, and 16 bases lay in between.

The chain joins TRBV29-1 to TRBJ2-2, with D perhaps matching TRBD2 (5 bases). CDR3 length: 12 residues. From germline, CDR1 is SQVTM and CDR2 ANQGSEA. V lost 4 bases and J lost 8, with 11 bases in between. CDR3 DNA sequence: TGCAGCGTTGCGGGGAGACAAGGGGAGCTGTTTTTT. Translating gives CSVAGRQGELFF.

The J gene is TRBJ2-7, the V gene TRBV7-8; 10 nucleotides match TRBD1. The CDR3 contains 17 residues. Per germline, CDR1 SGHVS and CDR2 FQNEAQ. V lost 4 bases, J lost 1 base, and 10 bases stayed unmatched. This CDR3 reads CASSSHWRQGASYEQYF. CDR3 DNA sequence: TGTGCCAGCAGCTCCCACTGGAGACAGGGGGCTTCCTACGAGCAGTACTTC. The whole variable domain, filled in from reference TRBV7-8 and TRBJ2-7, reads GAGVSQSPRYKVAKRGQDVALRCDPISGHVSLFWYQQALGQGPEFLTYFQNEAQLDKSGLPSDRFFAERPEGSVSTLKIQRTQQEDSAVYLCASSSHWRQGASYEQYFGPGTRLTVT.

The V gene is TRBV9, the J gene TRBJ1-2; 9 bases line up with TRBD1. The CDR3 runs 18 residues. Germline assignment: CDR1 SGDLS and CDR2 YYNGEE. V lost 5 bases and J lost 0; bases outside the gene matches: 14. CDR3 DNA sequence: TGTGCCAGCAGGACCAAGCGGACAGGGGAGAAACCTAACTATGGCTACACCTTC. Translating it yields CASRTKRTGEKPNYGYTF.

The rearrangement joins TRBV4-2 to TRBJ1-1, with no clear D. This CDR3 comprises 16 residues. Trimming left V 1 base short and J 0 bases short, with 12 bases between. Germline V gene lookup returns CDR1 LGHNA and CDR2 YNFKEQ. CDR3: CASSQGSGEMNTEAFF. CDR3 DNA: TGTGCCAGCAGCCAAGGTTCAGGCGAGATGAACACTGAAGCTTTCTTT.

CDR3 sequence reads: CASSEGGAGYLYF. The CDR3 region has the DNA TGTGCCAGTAGCGAGGGAGGTGCTGGATACCTGTACTTC. The V gene is TRBV19, the J gene TRBJ2-7; D might be TRBD2 (6 bases). This CDR3 is 13 amino acids long. CDR1 is LNHDA, CDR2 SQIVND, per germline (reference sequence). V shed 6 bases and J shed 12 bases, with 21 bases lying between them.

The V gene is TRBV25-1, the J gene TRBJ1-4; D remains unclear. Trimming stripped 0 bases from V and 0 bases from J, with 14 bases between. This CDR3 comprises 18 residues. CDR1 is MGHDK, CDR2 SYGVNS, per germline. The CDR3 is CASSEYSGDGATNEKLFF. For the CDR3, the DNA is TGTGCCAGCAGTGAATATTCCGGGGATGGGGCAACTAATGAAAAACTGTTTTTT.

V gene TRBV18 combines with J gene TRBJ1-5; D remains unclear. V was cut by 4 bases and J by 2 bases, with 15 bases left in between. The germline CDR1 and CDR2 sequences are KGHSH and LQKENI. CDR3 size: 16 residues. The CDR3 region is CASSLVAGAGNQPQHF. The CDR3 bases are TGTGCCAGCTCACTTGTTGCGGGCGCGGGCAATCAGCCCCAGCATTTT.

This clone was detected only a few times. The CDR3: CASSEWQGMVQPQHF. Here the CDR3 DNA reads TGTGCCAGCAGTGAATGGCAGGGAATGGTACAGCCCCAGCATTTT. This rearrangement joins TRBV2 to TRBJ1-5, with a tentative D call TRBD1 (5 bases). This CDR3 contains 15 residues. Deletions cut 2 bases from V and 7 bases from J, with 15 bases between. Germline CDR1 is SNHLY and CDR2 is FYNNEI.

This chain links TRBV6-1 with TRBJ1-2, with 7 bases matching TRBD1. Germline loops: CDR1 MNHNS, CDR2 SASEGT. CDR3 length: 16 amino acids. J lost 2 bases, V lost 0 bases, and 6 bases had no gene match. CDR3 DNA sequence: TGTGCCAGCAGTGAAGCTGCGGCAGGGGGGAACTATGGCTACACCTTC. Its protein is CASSEAAAGGNYGYTF.

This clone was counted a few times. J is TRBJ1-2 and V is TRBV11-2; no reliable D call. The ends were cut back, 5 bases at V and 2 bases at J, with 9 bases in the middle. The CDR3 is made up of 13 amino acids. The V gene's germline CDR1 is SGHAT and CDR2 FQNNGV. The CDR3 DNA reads TGTGCCAGCAGCAAAGGACTGAACTATGGCTACACCTTC. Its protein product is CASSKGLNYGYTF.

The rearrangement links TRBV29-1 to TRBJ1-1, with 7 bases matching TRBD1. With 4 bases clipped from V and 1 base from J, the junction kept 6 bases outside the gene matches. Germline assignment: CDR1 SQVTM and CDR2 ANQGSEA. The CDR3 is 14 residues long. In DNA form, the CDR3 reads TGCAGCGTTGTGGTGAACAGGGGGAACACTGAAGCTTTCTTT. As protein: CSVVVNRGNTEAFF.

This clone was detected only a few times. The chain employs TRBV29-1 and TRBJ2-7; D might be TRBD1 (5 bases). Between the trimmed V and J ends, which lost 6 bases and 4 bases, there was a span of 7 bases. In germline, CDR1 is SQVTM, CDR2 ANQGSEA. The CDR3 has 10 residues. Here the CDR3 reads CSVGDYEQYF. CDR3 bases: TGCAGCGTAGGGGATTACGAGCAGTACTTC.

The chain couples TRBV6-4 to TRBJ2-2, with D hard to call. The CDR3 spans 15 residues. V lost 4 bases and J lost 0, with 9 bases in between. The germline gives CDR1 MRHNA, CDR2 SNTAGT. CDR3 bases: TGTGCCAGCAGTGTAGAACCCGCGAACACCGGGGAGCTGTTTTTT. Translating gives CASSVEPANTGELFF.

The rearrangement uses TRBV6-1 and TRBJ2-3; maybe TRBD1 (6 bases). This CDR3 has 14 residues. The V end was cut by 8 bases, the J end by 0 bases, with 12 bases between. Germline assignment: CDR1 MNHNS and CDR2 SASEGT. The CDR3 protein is CASARTESTDTQYF. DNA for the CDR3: TGTGCCAGCGCCCGGACAGAAAGCACAGATACGCAGTATTTT.

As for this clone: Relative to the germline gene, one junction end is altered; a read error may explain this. CDR3: CASSEWTGYNTEAFF. The CDR3 DNA sequence: TGTGCCAGTAGTGAATGGACAGGGTATAACACTGAAGCTTTCTTT. The V gene is TRBV25-1, the J gene TRBJ1-1; TRBD1 aligns across 8 bases. CDR3 size: 15 residues. Germline V CDR1 and CDR2: MGHDK, SYGVNS.

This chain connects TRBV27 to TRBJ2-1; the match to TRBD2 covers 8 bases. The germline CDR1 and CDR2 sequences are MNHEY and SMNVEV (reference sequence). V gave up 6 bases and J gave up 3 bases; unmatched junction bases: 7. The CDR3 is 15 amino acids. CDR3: CASSSAGGNYNEQFF. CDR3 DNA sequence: TGTGCCAGCAGCTCGGCGGGAGGAAACTACAATGAGCAGTTCTTC.

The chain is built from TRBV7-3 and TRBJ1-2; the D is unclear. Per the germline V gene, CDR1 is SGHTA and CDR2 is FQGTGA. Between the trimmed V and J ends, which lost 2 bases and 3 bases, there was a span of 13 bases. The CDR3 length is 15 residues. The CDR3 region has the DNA TGTGCCAGCAGCTTACTTCCGGGTGTCGACTATGGCTACACCTTC. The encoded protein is CASSLLPGVDYGYTF.

CDR3: CASSETVTGGTNEKLFF. CDR3 coding DNA: TGTGCCAGCAGTGAAACCGTGACAGGGGGAACTAATGAAAAACTGTTTTTT. J is TRBJ1-4 and V is TRBV25-1; 9 bases map to TRBD1. The V segment lost 2 bases and the J segment 1 base; nucleotides outside the gene matches: 5. Germline CDR1 reads MGHDK; CDR2 reads SYGVNS. The length of the CDR3 is 17 residues.

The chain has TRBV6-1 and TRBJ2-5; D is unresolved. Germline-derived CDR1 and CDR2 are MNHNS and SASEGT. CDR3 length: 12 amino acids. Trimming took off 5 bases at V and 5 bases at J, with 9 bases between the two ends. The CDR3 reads CASSTYSETQYF. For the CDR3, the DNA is TGTGCCAGCAGTACCTACAGTGAGACCCAGTACTTC.

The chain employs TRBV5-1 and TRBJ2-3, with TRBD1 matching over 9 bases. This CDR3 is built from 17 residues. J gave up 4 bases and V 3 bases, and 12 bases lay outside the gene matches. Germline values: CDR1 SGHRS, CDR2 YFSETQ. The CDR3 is CASSSRYRGLNADTQYF. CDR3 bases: TGCGCCAGCAGCTCTCGCTACAGGGGGCTGAATGCAGATACGCAGTATTTT. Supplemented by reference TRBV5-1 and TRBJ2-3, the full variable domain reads KAGVTQTPRYLIKTRGQQVTLSCSPISGHRSVSWYQQTPGQGLQFLFEYFSETQRNKGNFPGRFSGRQFSNSRSEMNVSTLELGDSALYLCASSSRYRGLNADTQYFGPGTRLTVL.

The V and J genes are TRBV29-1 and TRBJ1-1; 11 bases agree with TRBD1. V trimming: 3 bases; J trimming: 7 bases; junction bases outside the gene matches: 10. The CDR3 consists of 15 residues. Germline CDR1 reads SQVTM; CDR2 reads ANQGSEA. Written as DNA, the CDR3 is TGCAGCGTTGAGTTGCGGGACAGGGGGGTAGGTGAAGCTTTCTTT. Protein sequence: CSVELRDRGVGEAFF.